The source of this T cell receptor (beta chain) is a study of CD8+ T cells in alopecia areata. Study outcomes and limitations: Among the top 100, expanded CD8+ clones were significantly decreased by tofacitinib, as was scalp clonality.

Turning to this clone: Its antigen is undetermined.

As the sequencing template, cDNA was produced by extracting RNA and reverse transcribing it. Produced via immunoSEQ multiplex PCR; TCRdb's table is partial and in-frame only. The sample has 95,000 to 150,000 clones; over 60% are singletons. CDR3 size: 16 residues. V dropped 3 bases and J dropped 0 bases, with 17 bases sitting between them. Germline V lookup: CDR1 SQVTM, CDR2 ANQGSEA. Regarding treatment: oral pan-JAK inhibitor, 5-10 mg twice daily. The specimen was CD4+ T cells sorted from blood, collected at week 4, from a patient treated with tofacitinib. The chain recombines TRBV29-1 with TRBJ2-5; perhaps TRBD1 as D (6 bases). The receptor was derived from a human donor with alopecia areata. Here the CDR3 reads CSVEGDQGLYQETQYF. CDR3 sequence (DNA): TGCAGCGTTGAGGGGGACCAGGGGCTGTACCAAGAGACCCAGTACTTC. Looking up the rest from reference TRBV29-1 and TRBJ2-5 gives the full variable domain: SAVISQKPSRDICQRGTSLTIQCQVDSQVTMMFWYRQQPGQSLTLIATANQGSEATYESGFVIDKFPISRPNLTFSTLTVSNMSPEDSSIYLCSVEGDQGLYQETQYFGPGTRLLVL.